The clone carrying this T cell receptor beta chain came up a few times. The target antigen is unknown. Germline V lookup: CDR1 MNHEY, CDR2 SVGAGI. The trim removed 4 bases at V and 6 bases at J, leaving 8 bases unmatched. The CDR3 totals 17 residues. One entry per CDR3 protein results from TCRdb running MiXCR on the 5' RACE reads. The sample yields some 30,000 distinct CDR3 sequences, less than 40% seen once. This sample is part of a study of CD8 T cells in ankylosing spondylitis. General observations from the study: Some motif variants were previously reported in reactive arthritis synovial fluid and blood. According to the report, clones linked to the disease were significantly enriched in matched synovial fluid samples taken from ankylosing spondylitis patients. Seemingly characteristic of ankylosing spondylitis blood was a TCR beta motif consisting of about 8 highly homologous variants.

The sequencing input was synovial fluid, either unsorted or a sorted T cell fraction (not recorded which). The clonotype comes from a male donor with ankylosing spondylitis. The chain employs TRBV6-5 and TRBJ2-1, with 14 bases lining up with TRBD2. The DNA for the CDR3 is TGTGCCAGCAGTTCTAAAATGGGACTAGCGGGAGTCAATGAGCAGTTCTTC. Translation gives CASSSKMGLAGVNEQFF.